This is a list of T cell receptor beta chains from one sample in a study of blood T cell repertoires in COVID-19. Sequencing was performed with immunoSEQ multiplex PCR; in TCRdb, only in-frame clones are kept and a portion is missing. The data hold over 100,000 clones, with roughly nine tenths observed a single time. The sequenced sample consisted of peripheral blood. The receptors stem from a man between 35 and 55 years old with acute or convalescent COVID-19. CDR3s include the opening cysteine and the closing phenylalanine or tryptophan. Each record gives: V gene, D gene, clone size, J gene, CDR3 protein, CDR3 DNA. D genes are given only for firm matches. Some rows have no size entry. The others give once, few or many, or a class for an expanded clone.

v_call: TRBV5-1
d_call: NA
clone_size: few
j_call: TRBJ1-1
cdr3_aa: CASSISGVKNTEAFF
cdr3_nt: TGCGCCAGCAGCATCTCCGGAGTTAAGAACACTGAAGCTTTCTTT

v_call: TRBV9
d_call: TRBD2
clone_size: NA
j_call: TRBJ2-2
cdr3_aa: CASSAPGLASTGELFF
cdr3_nt: TGTGCCAGCAGCGCCCCGGGACTAGCTAGCACCGGGGAGCTGTTTTTT

v_call: TRBV27
d_call: NA
clone_size: NA
j_call: TRBJ2-2
cdr3_aa: CASSPRQAAGGELFF
cdr3_nt: TGTGCCAGCAGTCCTCGACAGGCCGCGGGCGGGGAGCTGTTTTTT

v_call: TRBV21-1
d_call: NA
clone_size: few
j_call: TRBJ2-7
cdr3_aa: CASSKGHSYEQYF
cdr3_nt: TGTGCCAGCAGCAAGGGACACTCCTACGAGCAGTACTTC

v_call: TRBV4-1
d_call: TRBD2
clone_size: NA
j_call: TRBJ2-7
cdr3_aa: CASSPGLAGIYEQYF
cdr3_nt: TGCGCCAGCAGTCCGGGACTAGCGGGGATCTACGAGCAGTACTTC

v_call: TRBV19
d_call: TRBD1
clone_size: NA
j_call: TRBJ1-1
cdr3_aa: CASRTTGGNTEAFF
cdr3_nt: TGTGCCAGTAGAACAACAGGGGGGAACACTGAAGCTTTCTTT

v_call: TRBV5-6
d_call: NA
clone_size: NA
j_call: TRBJ2-1
cdr3_aa: CASSLQGHTYNEQFF
cdr3_nt: TGTGCCAGCAGCCTACAGGGCCATACCTACAATGAGCAGTTCTTC

v_call: TRBV6-5
d_call: TRBD1
clone_size: NA
j_call: TRBJ1-1
cdr3_aa: CASRRRQGASTEAFF
cdr3_nt: TGTGCCAGCAGACGACGACAGGGGGCGAGCACTGAAGCTTTCTTT

v_call: TRBV30
d_call: TRBD1
clone_size: NA
j_call: TRBJ1-2
cdr3_aa: CAWSRQGRFNGYTF
cdr3_nt: TGTGCCTGGAGTCGACAGGGGAGATTTAATGGCTACACCTTC

v_call: TRBV19
d_call: NA
clone_size: NA
j_call: TRBJ2-2
cdr3_aa: CASSATLNTGELFF
cdr3_nt: TGTGCCAGTAGTGCTACCCTTAACACCGGGGAGCTGTTTTTT